This T cell receptor beta chain was captured by sequencing in a study of CD8 T cells in Susac syndrome. Worth noting for this clonotype: The antigen remains undetermined.

The study, taken as a whole, reports: The study acknowledged a relatively small number of individuals in its TCR sequencing and HLA analysis.

Blood CD8+ and CD4+ T cells underwent high-throughput TCR beta sequencing. Negative isolation was used for CD8+ and CD4+ T cells and FACS enrichment for TEMRA cells. Random hexamers were used to reverse transcribe an amount of about 0.5 to 1 ug RNA. A multiplex approach, immunoSEQ multiplex PCR, amplified TCR beta CDR3 across 54 Vbeta and 13 Jbeta. MiXCR, run by TCRdb on the immunoSEQ multiplex PCR reads, gives a single entry per CDR3 protein. Among roughly 130,000 distinct CDR3 sequences listed, about 96% were seen once. This TCR was recovered from a human donor in good health. What was sequenced was CD4+ T cells from PBMCs.

CDR3 in DNA: TGTGCCACCAGTTTATCCACCGGGGAAAAACTGTTTTTT. This encodes CATSLSTGEKLFF. The chain links TRBV15 to TRBJ1-4; the D is unclear. Deletions cut 6 bases from V and 8 bases from J, with 13 bases between. The CDR3 is 13 residues long. Germline V gene data show CDR1 as LNHNV and CDR2 as YYDKDF (reference sequence).